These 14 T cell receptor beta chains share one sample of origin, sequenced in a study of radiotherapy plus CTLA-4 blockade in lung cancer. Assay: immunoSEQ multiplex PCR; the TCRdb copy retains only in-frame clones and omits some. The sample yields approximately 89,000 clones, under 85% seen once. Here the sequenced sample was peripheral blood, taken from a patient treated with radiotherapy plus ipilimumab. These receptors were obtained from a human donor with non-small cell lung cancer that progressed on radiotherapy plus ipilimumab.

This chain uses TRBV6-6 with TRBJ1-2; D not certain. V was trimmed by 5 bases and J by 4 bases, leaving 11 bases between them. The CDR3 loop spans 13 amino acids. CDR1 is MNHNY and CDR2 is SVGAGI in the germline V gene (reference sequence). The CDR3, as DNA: TGTGCCAGCAGTCCCCCCCAGGTCTATGGCTACACCTTC. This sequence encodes CASSPPQVYGYTF.

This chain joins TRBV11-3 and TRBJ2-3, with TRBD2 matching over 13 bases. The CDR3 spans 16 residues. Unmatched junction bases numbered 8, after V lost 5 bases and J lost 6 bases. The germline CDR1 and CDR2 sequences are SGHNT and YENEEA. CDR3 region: CASSRWTSGSWDTQYF. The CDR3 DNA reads TGTGCCAGCAGCCGATGGACTAGCGGGAGTTGGGATACGCAGTATTTT.

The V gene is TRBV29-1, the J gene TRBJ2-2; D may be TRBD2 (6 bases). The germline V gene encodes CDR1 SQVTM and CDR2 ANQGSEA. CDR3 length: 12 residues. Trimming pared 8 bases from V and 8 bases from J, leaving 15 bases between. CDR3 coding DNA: TGCAGCATCACGCGGGGCGCAGGGGAGCTGTTTTTT. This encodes CSITRGAGELFF.

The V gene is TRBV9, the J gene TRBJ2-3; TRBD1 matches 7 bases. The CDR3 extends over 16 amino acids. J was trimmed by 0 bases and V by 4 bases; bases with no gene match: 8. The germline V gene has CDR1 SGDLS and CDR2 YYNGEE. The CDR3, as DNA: TGTGCCAGCAGCCCTCGACAGGGTGGGAGCACAGATACGCAGTATTTT. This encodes CASSPRQGGSTDTQYF.

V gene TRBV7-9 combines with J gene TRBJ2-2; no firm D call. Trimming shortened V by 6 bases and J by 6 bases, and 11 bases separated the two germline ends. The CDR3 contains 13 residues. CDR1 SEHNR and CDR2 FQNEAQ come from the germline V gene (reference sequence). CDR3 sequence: CASSPPGSGELFF. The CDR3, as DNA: TGTGCCAGCAGTCCCCCTGGCTCCGGGGAGCTGTTTTTT. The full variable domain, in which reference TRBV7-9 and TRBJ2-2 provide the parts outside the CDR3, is DTGVSQNPRHKITKRGQNVTFRCDPISEHNRLYWYRQTLGQGPEFLTYFQNEAQLEKSRLLSDRFSAERPKGSFSTLEIQRTEQGDSAMYLCASSPPGSGELFFGEGSRLTVL.

CDR3 sequence: CASSGRGRGDYGYTF. CDR3 in DNA: TGTGCCAGTAGTGGGAGGGGGCGCGGCGACTATGGCTACACCTTC. V and J are TRBV19 and TRBJ1-2; the match to TRBD1 covers 7 bases. J lost 3 bases, V lost 5 bases, and 9 bases had no gene match. Germline-derived CDR1 and CDR2 are LNHDA and SQIVND (reference sequence). This CDR3 is built from 15 residues.

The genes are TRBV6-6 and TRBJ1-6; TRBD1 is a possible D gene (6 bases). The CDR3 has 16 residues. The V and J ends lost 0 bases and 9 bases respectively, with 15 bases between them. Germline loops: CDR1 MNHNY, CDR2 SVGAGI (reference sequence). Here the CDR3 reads CASSYSYPEGGSPLHF. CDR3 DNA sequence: TGTGCCAGCAGTTACTCGTACCCAGAGGGGGGTTCACCCCTCCACTTT.

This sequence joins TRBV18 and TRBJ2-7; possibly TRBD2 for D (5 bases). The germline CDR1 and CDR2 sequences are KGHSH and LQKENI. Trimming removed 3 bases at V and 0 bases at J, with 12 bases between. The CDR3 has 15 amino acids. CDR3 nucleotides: TGTGCCAGCTCACCGCTGCGAGGAGGCTCCTACGAGCAGTACTTC. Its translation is CASSPLRGGSYEQYF.

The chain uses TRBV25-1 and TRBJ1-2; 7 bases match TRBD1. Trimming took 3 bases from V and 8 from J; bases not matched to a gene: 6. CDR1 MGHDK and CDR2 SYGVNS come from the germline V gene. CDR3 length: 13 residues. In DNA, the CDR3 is TGTGCCAGCAGTGATGGGACAGTTGGCGGCTACACCTTC. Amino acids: CASSDGTVGGYTF.

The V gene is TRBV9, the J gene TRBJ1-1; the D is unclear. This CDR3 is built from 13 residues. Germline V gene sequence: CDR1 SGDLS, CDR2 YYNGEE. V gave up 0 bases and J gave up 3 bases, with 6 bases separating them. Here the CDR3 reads CASSVGGDTEAFF. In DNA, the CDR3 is TGTGCCAGCAGCGTAGGGGGTGACACTGAAGCTTTCTTT.

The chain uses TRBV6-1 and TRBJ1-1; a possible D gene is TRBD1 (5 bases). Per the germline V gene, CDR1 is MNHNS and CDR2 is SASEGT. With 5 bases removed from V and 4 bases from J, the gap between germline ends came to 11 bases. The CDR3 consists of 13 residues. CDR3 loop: CASSRGSRTEAFF. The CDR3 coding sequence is TGTGCCAGCAGTCGGGGGAGCCGCACTGAAGCTTTCTTT.

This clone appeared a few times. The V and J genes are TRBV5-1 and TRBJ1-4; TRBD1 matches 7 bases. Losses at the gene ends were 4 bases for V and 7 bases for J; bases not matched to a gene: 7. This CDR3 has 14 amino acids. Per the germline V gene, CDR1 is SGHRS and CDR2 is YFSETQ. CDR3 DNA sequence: TGCGCCAGCAGCCCCGGACAGGAGGGTGAAAAACTGTTTTTT. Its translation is CASSPGQEGEKLFF.

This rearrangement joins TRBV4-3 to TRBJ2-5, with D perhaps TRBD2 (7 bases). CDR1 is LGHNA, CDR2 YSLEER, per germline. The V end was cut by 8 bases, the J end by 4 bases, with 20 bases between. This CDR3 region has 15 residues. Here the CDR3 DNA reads TGCGCCAGCGTCCGAGTGGGGGGGCCCTCAGAGACCCAGTACTTC. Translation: CASVRVGGPSETQYF.

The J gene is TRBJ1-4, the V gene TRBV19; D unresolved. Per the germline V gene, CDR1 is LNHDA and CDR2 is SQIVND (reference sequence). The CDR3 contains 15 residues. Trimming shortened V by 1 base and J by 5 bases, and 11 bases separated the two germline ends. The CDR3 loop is CASSIVAPGNEKLFF. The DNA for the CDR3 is TGTGCCAGTAGTATAGTAGCGCCAGGAAATGAAAAACTGTTTTTT. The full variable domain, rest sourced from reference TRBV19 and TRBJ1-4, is DGGITQSPKYLFRKEGQNVTLSCEQNLNHDAMYWYRQDPGQGLRLIYYSQIVNDFQKGDIAEGYSVSREKKESFPLTVTSAQKNPTAFYLCASSIVAPGNEKLFFGSGTQLSVL.